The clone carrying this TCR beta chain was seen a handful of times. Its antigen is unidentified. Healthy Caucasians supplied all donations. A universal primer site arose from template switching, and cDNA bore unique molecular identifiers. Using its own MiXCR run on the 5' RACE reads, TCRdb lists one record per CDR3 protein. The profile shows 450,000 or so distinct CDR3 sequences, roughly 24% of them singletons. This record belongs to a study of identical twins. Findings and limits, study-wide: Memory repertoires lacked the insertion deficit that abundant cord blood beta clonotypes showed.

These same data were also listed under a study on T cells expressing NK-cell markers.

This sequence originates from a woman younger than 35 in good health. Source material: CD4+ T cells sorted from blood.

The CDR3 reads CSAYGINEQFF. The CDR3 DNA reads TGCAGTGCTTATGGTATCAATGAGCAGTTCTTC. The chain links TRBV20-1 to TRBJ2-1; D gene ambiguous. V was cut by 5 bases and J by 6 bases, with 8 bases left in between. The germline gives CDR1 DFQATT, CDR2 SNEGSKA (reference sequence). The CDR3 sequence is 11 residues long.